This T cell receptor beta chain was documented in a study of CXCR3-negative and CXCR3-positive naive CD8 T cells. Every CD8+ T cell subset underwent triplicate sorting at 250,000 to 300,000 cells apiece. A note on this clonotype: Its specificity is unknown.

This CDR3 region has 14 residues. Germline loops: CDR1 MNHEY, CDR2 SVGEGT. The authors prepared UMI-labeled TRB cDNA libraries by 5' RACE. Reprocessing the 5' RACE reads, TCRdb reports a single entry for every CDR3 protein and omits DNA. Recorded for this sample: some 56,000 distinct CDR3 sequences. Study-wide findings and caveats: Upon cryopreservation, CXCR3 expression partially decreased, and most assays used fresh PBMCs. Similar levels of surface CD5 were seen between naive subsets; TCR strength was inferred from TRB CDR3 properties. Each naive subset displayed comparably high diversity, whereas memory CD8+ cells displayed much lower diversity.

This TCR came from a human donor in good health. Some clones in this sample may be carry-over from other donors' samples. The sequencing input was memory CD8+ T cells from blood. The chain is built from TRBV6-2 or TRBV6-3 and TRBJ1-1. The CDR3 spells CASSYMTVNTEAFF.